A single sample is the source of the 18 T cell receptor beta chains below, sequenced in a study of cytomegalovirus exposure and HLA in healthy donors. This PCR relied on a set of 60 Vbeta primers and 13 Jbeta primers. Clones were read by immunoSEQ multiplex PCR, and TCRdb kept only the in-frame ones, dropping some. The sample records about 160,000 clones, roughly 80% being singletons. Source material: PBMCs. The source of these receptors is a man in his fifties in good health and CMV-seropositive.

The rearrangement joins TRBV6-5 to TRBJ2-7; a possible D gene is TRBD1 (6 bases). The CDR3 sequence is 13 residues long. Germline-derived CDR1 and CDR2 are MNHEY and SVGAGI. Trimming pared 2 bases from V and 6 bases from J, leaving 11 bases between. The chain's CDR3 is CASSYRGTGEQYF. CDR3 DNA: TGTGCCAGCAGTTACAGGGGGACGGGCGAGCAGTACTTC.

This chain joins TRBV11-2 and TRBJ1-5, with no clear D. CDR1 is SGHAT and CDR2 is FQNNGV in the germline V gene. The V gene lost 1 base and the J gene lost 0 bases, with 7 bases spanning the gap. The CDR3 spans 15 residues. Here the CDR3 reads CASSLGPSSNQPQHF. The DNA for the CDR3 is TGTGCCAGCAGCTTAGGTCCCTCTAGCAATCAGCCCCAGCATTTT.

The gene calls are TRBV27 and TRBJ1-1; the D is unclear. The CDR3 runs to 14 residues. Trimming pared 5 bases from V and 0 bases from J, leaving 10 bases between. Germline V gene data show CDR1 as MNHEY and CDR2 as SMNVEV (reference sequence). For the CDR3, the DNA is TGTGCCAGCAGTGAGGGAATAATGAACACTGAAGCTTTCTTT. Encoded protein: CASSEGIMNTEAFF.

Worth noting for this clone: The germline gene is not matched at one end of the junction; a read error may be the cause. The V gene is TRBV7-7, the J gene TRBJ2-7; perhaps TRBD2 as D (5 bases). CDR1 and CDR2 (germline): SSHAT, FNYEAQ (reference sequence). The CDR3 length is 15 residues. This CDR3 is CASSLAFGNNYEQYF. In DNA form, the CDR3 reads TGTGCTAGCAGCTTAGCATTCGGGAACAACTACGAGCAGTACTTC.

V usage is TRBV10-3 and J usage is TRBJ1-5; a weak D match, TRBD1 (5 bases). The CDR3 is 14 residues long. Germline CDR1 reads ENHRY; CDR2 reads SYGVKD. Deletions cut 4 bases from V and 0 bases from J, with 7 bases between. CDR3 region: CAISAQGSNQPQHF. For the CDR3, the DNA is TGTGCCATCAGTGCTCAGGGTAGCAATCAGCCCCAGCATTTT.

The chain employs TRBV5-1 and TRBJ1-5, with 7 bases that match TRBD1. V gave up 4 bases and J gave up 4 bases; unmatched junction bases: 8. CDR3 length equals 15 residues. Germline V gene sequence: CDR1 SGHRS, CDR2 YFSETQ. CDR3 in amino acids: CASSPGGLLNQPQHF. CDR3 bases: TGCGCCAGCAGCCCAGGGGGACTTCTTAATCAGCCCCAGCATTTT.

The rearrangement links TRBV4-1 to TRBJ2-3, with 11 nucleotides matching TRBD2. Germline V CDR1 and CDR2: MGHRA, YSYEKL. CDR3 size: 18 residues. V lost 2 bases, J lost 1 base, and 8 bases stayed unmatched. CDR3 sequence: CASSQIATSGVRTDTQYF. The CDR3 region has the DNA TGCGCCAGCAGCCAAATCGCGACTAGCGGGGTACGCACAGATACGCAGTATTTT.

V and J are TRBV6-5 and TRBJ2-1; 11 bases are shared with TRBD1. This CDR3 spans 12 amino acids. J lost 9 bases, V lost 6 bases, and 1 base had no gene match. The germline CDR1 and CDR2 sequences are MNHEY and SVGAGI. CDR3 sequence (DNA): TGTGCCAGCAGAGGGACAGGGGGTGAGCAGTTCTTC. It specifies CASRGTGGEQFF.

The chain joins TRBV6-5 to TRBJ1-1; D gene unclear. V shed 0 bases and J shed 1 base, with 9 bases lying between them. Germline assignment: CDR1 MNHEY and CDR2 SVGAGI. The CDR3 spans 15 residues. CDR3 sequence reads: CASSYSSGRNTEAFF. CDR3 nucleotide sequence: TGTGCCAGCAGTTACTCGAGCGGTAGGAACACTGAAGCTTTCTTT.

The CDR3 region has the DNA TGTGCCAGCAACCCCCGTGGTCGTGGAGGAGAGACCCAGTACTTC. Encoded protein: CASNPRGRGGETQYF. This rearrangement joins TRBV9 to TRBJ2-5; perhaps TRBD2 as D (5 bases). CDR3 length: 15 residues. V was clipped by 6 bases and J by 4 bases, with 19 bases between them. Germline CDR1 and CDR2: SGDLS and YYNGEE.

The CDR3, as DNA: TGTGCCAGCAGCCCCCACGGGGGGGACTATGGCTACACCTTC. Translated, it gives CASSPHGGDYGYTF. The rearrangement links TRBV7-9 to TRBJ1-2, with a possible D match to TRBD1 (5 bases). V was cut by 5 bases and J by 3 bases, with 13 bases left in between. CDR1 is SEHNR, CDR2 FQNEAQ, per germline (reference sequence). This CDR3 contains 14 residues. Using reference TRBV7-9 and TRBJ1-2 for the parts outside the CDR3, the full variable domain is DTGVSQNPRHKITKRGQNVTFRCDPISEHNRLYWYRQTLGQGPEFLTYFQNEAQLEKSRLLSDRFSAERPKGSFSTLEIQRTEQGDSAMYLCASSPHGGDYGYTFGSGTRLTVV.

CDR3 bases: TGTGCCATCACCGGACTAGCGGGGGACAATGAGCAGTTCTTC. Its protein is CAITGLAGDNEQFF. The chain employs TRBV10-3 and TRBJ2-1; TRBD2 matches at 13 bases. Looked up from germline, CDR1 is ENHRY and CDR2 is SYGVKD. The CDR3 contains 14 residues. V shed 7 bases, J shed 5 bases, and the junction held 2 bases outside the gene matches.

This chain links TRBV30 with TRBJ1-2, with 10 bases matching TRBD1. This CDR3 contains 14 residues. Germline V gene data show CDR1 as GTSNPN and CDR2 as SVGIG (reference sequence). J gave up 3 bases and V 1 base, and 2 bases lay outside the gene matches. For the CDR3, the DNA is TGTGCCTGGAGTGGGGGACAGGGGTACTATGGCTACACCTTC. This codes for CAWSGGQGYYGYTF.

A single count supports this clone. The CDR3 protein is CASSSPAQWYGYTF. The CDR3 nucleotides are TGTGCCAGCAGTTCGCCCGCCCAGTGGTATGGCTACACCTTC. V is TRBV28 and J is TRBJ1-2; D ambiguous. With 4 bases removed from V and 5 bases from J, the gap between germline ends came to 14 bases. The CDR3 covers 14 residues. Germline CDR1 reads MDHEN; CDR2 reads SYDVKM.

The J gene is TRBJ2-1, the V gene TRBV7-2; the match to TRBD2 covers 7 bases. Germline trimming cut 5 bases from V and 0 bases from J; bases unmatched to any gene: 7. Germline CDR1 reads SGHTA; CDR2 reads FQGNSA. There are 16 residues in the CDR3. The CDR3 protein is CASSQLALSSYNEQFF. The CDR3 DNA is TGTGCCAGCAGCCAACTAGCGCTGAGCTCCTACAATGAGCAGTTCTTC.

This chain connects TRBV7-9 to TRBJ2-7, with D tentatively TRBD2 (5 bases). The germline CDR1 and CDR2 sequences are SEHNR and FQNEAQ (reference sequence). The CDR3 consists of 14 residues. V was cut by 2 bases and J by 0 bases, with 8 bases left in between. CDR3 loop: CASSLLGSSYEQYF. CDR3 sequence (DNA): TGTGCCAGCAGCTTATTAGGGAGCTCCTACGAGCAGTACTTC.

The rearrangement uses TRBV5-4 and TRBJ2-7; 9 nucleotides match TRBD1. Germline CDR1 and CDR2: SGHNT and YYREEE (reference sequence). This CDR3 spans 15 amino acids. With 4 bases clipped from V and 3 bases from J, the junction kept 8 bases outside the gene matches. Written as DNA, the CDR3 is TGTGCCAGCAGCGCTCAGGGACAGGGCCGCTACGAGCAGTACTTC. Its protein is CASSAQGQGRYEQYF.

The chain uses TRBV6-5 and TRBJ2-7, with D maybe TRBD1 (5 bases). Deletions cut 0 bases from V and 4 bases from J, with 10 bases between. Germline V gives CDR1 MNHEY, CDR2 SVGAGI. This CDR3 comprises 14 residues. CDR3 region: CASSYSFGQYEQYF. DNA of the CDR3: TGTGCCAGCAGTTACTCGTTCGGACAATACGAGCAGTACTTC.